The 18 T cell receptor beta chains reported below all come from one sample, sequenced in a study of T cells in Graves' hyperthyroidism and ophthalmopathy. RNA transcripts provided the source from which TCR beta CDR3 regions were amplified. With the HTBI primer set, the TCR CDR3 went through a first round of RT-PCR. MiXCR, applied by TCRdb to the multiplex PCR reads, yields one record per CDR3 protein. The table shows around 600,000 distinct CDR3 sequences, with about 14% occurring only once. Sequenced input: blood. Every receptor here comes from a woman in her forties or fifties with Graves' ophthalmopathy.

The table lists this clonotype with many counts. The V gene is TRBV12-3 or TRBV12-4, the J gene TRBJ2-1, with D uncertain. The CDR3 consists of 14 residues. V lost 7 bases to trimming and J lost 5 bases, with 15 bases between them. The CDR3 region is CASTLRTRDNEQFF. The DNA of the CDR3 is TGTGCCAGCACGTTGCGGACGCGCGACAATGAGCAGTTCTTC.

This clonotype showed up many times. The chain joins TRBV7-8 to TRBJ2-7; a weak D match, TRBD2 (5 bases). This CDR3 spans 14 amino acids. Per germline, CDR1 SGHVS and CDR2 FQNEAQ. Trimming pared 4 bases from V and 5 bases from J, leaving 15 bases between. CDR3 nucleotides: TGTGCCAGCAGCTGGGGAGCTCGACGTGACGAGCAGTACTTC. It yields the protein CASSWGARRDEQYF. Together with reference TRBV7-8 and TRBJ2-7, the CDR3 gives the full variable domain: GAGVSQSPRYKVAKRGQDVALRCDPISGHVSLFWYQQALGQGPEFLTYFQNEAQLDKSGLPSDRFFAERPEGSVSTLKIQRTQQEDSAVYLCASSWGARRDEQYFGPGTRLTVT.

This clonotype was seen a few times. One base away lies a much larger clone, so this may be a sequencing read error. The V and J genes are TRBV12-3 or TRBV12-4 and TRBJ2-7; 8 positions agree with TRBD1. The CDR3 totals 15 residues. V was pared by 6 bases and J by 5 bases, with 12 bases of the junction left unmatched. This CDR3 is CASSTGQGESNEQYF. Written as DNA, the CDR3 is TGTGCCAGCAGCACCGGACAGGGAGAGTCTAACGAGCAGTACTTC.

This clonotype was observed at least ten times. The gene calls are TRBV7-9 and TRBJ2-3, with unresolved D. CDR3 length: 12 residues. In germline, CDR1 is SEHNR, CDR2 FQNEAQ (reference sequence). Trimming removed 7 bases from V and 3 bases from J, with 8 bases in between. CDR3 loop: CASTTLTDTQYF. CDR3 DNA sequence: TGTGCCAGCACCACATTAACAGATACGCAGTATTTT. Supplemented by reference TRBV7-9 and TRBJ2-3, the full variable domain reads DTGVSQNPRHKITKRGQNVTFRCDPISEHNRLYWYRQTLGQGPEFLTYFQNEAQLEKSRLLSDRFSAERPKGSFSTLEIQRTEQGDSAMYLCASTTLTDTQYFGPGTRLTVL.

About this clonotype itself: A much larger clone differs from this one at a single base, so this may be a read error. The chain couples TRBV5-1 to TRBJ2-1, with D unclear. Germline V gene lookup returns CDR1 SGHRS and CDR2 YFSETQ. With 10 bases removed from V and 8 bases from J, the gap between germline ends came to 28 bases. This CDR3 has 16 amino acids. The CDR3 nucleotides are TGCGCCGGCACCGATAGTTGGCTAGGAGAACTCGATGAGCAGTTCTTC. Translation: CAGTDSWLGELDEQFF.

This clonotype occurred many times. CDR3 coding DNA: TGTGCCAGCAGCCAAGGGAATTCCGCCTACGAGCAGTACTTC. Translating gives CASSQGNSAYEQYF. The V gene is TRBV7-9, the J gene TRBJ2-7; D unresolved. V lost 5 bases and J lost 2, with 13 bases in between. The CDR3 sequence is 14 residues long. CDR1 and CDR2 from the germline V gene are SEHNR and FQNEAQ (reference sequence). Supplemented by reference TRBV7-9 and TRBJ2-7, the full variable domain reads DTGVSQNPRHKITKRGQNVTFRCDPISEHNRLYWYRQTLGQGPEFLTYFQNEAQLEKSRLLSDRFSAERPKGSFSTLEIQRTEQGDSAMYLCASSQGNSAYEQYFGPGTRLTVT.

This clonotype occurred many times. V gene TRBV28 combines with J gene TRBJ2-5, with 15 bases fitting TRBD2. CDR3 size: 19 residues. Looked up from germline, CDR1 is MDHEN and CDR2 is SYDVKM. V shed 5 bases and J 0 bases; nucleotides not matched to a gene: 10. CDR3 region: CASSKRRTSGRADQETQYF. DNA for the CDR3: TGTGCCAGCAGTAAGAGACGGACTAGCGGGAGGGCCGACCAAGAGACCCAGTACTTC.

In this sample, this clonotype turned up many times. The chain recombines TRBV28 with TRBJ2-7; possibly TRBD1 for D (5 bases). There are 14 residues in the CDR3. The V end was cut by 2 bases, the J end by 4 bases, with 12 bases between. Germline CDR1 is MDHEN and CDR2 is SYDVKM. The CDR3 DNA sequence: TGTGCCAGCAGTTTAGGGCGCAGGGTATACGAGCAGTACTTC. Its protein is CASSLGRRVYEQYF.

This clonotype came up many times. The J gene is TRBJ1-1, the V gene TRBV10-3; 8 bases map to TRBD1. CDR3 size: 13 residues. Trimming cost V 6 bases and J 7 bases; bases outside gene matches: 7. CDR1 is ENHRY, CDR2 SYGVKD, per germline. This CDR3 reads CAIRGQVQGEAFF. As DNA, the CDR3 is TGTGCCATCAGGGGACAGGTTCAGGGTGAAGCTTTCTTT.

The V and J genes are TRBV29-1 and TRBJ2-1; TRBD2 agrees at 11 bases. Germline-derived CDR1 and CDR2 are SQVTM and ANQGSEA. The CDR3 has 17 amino acids. Trimming removed 6 bases from V and 4 bases from J; junction bases left unmatched: 14. The CDR3 is CSVTGNLAGGGYNEQFF. The DNA for the CDR3 is TGCAGCGTCACAGGGAATCTAGCGGGAGGAGGATACAATGAGCAGTTCTTC.

J is TRBJ1-3 and V is TRBV12-3 or TRBV12-4, with D maybe TRBD1 (5 bases). V was trimmed by 3 bases and J by 4 bases, leaving 10 bases between them. This CDR3 has 14 residues. CDR3 DNA: TGTGCCAGCAGTTTTATCAGGGTGGGAAACACCATATATTTT. Amino acid sequence: CASSFIRVGNTIYF.

In this sample, this clonotype turned up a few times. This sequence joins TRBV15 and TRBJ1-6, with D possibly TRBD1 on 5 matching bases. Germline V gives CDR1 LNHNV, CDR2 YYDKDF (reference sequence). V lost 0 bases and J 7 bases, leaving 10 bases between the germline ends. CDR3 length: 15 amino acids. In nucleotides, the CDR3 is TGTGCCACCAGCAGAGACAGGGCTGGAAATTCACCCCTCCACTTT. As protein: CATSRDRAGNSPLHF.

The rearrangement links TRBV6-4 to TRBJ2-1, with 11 bases that match TRBD2. V shed 3 bases, J shed 0 bases, and the junction held 10 bases outside the gene matches. CDR1 is MRHNA, CDR2 SNTAGT, per germline. This CDR3 has 19 residues. CDR3 coding DNA: TGTGCCAGCAGTGAGAGGTTTGGTACTAGCGGGAGCTCCTACAATGAGCAGTTCTTC. This translates into CASSERFGTSGSSYNEQFF.

This clonotype was recorded many times. The V gene is TRBV5-1, the J gene TRBJ1-1; D remains ambiguous. V lost 4 bases and J lost 1, with 11 bases in between. Germline values: CDR1 SGHRS, CDR2 YFSETQ. This CDR3 is built from 14 residues. The CDR3 spells CASSPGVENTEAFF. In DNA, the CDR3 is TGCGCCAGCAGCCCCGGGGTAGAGAACACTGAAGCTTTCTTT.

This clonotype was picked up a small number of times. The chain couples TRBV9 to TRBJ2-2; a possible D gene is TRBD1 (5 bases). Germline lookup yields CDR1 SGDLS and CDR2 YYNGEE. This CDR3 is built from 16 residues. V was pared by 1 base and J by 6 bases, with 16 bases between. CDR3 DNA: TGTGCCAGCAGCGTAACATTAGCAGGGCAGCCCGGGGAGCTGTTTTTT. Protein sequence: CASSVTLAGQPGELFF.

This clonotype was detected ten times or more. The V and J genes are TRBV12-3 or TRBV12-4 and TRBJ2-7; D is unclear. The CDR3 sequence is 13 residues long. The ends were cut back, 0 bases at V and 2 bases at J, with 5 bases in the middle. The CDR3: CASSLAATYEQYF. In DNA, the CDR3 is TGTGCCAGCAGTTTAGCGGCTACCTACGAGCAGTACTTC.

This clonotype was counted many times. The gene calls are TRBV20-1 and TRBJ2-7; 8 bases map to TRBD2. Trimming took 4 bases from V and 8 from J; bases not matched to a gene: 16. Germline V lookup: CDR1 DFQATT, CDR2 SNEGSKA (reference sequence). The CDR3 is 15 amino acids. The CDR3, as DNA: TGCAGTGCTACGGCTCCGGGACTAGTTTCCTCGAAGCAGTACTTC. Protein product: CSATAPGLVSSKQYF.

This clonotype came up a few times. The chain uses TRBV10-3 and TRBJ1-4; D call uncertain. The V and J ends lost 0 bases and 6 bases respectively, with 14 bases between them. This CDR3 has 16 residues. In germline, CDR1 is ENHRY, CDR2 SYGVKD. The chain's CDR3 is CAISESTGISDEKLFF. CDR3 nucleotide sequence: TGTGCCATCAGTGAGTCGACCGGAATCAGCGATGAAAAACTGTTTTTT.